The T cell receptor (beta chain) described here comes from a study of blood T cell repertoires in COVID-19. Data came from immunoSEQ multiplex PCR; TCRdb stores just in-frame clones and leaves some out. The data hold around 380,000 clones, with approximately 89% observed a single time. In germline, CDR1 is MNHEY, CDR2 SVGAGI. This CDR3 is built from 14 residues. With 6 bases removed from V and 0 bases from J, the gap between germline ends came to 12 bases. Individuals drawn from under 30 US areas were about 18 to 95 years old. The sample taken for sequencing was PBMCs or T cells enriched from blood (not recorded which). The receptor was isolated from a young man who had recovered from COVID-19. This rearrangement joins TRBV6-5 to TRBJ2-7; weak D call: TRBD1 (6 bases). The CDR3 nucleotides are TGTGCCAGCAGCTATACAGGGTTCTCCTACGAGCAGTACTTC. Translating it yields CASSYTGFSYEQYF.